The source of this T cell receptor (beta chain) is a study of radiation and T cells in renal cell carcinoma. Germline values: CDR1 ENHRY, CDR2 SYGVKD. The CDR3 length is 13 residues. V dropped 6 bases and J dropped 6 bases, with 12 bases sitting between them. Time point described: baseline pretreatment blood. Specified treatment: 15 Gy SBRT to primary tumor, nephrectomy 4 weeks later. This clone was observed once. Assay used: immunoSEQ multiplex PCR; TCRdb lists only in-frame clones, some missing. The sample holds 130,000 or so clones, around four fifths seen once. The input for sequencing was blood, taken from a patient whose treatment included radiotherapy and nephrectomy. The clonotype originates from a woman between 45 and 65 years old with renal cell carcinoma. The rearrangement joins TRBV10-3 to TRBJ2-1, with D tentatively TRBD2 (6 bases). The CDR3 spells CAISVAGSNEQFF. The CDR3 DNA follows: TGTGCCATCAGCGTGGCGGGGTCCAATGAGCAGTTCTTC.